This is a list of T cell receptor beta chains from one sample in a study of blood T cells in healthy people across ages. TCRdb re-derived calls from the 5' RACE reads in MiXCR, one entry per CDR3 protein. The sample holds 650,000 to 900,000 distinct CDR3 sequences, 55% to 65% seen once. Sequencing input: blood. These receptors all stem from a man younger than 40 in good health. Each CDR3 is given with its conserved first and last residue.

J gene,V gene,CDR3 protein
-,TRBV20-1,CSASGGEETQYF
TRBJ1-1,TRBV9,CASSGDDRNTEAFF
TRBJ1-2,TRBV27,CASSSSPLPNYGYTF
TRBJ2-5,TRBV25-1,CASSEFSGGWSQYF
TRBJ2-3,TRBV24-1,CATSDITRDTQYF
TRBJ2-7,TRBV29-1,CSVQPGNYEQYF
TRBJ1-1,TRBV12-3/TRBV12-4,CASSPLRQGFIRRTEAFF
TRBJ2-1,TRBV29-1,CSAGGTLYNEQFF
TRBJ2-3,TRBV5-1,CASSWPDTTDTQYF
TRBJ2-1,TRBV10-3,CAISELGLQGHNEQFF
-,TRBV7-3,CASSPATLRSFDEQYF
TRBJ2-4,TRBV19,CASNRGATKNIQYF
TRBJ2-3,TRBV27,CASSLLADLTDTQYF
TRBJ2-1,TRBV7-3,CASSLTPIGTYEQFF
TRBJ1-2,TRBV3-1,CASSQDRTGYGYTF
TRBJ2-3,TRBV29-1,CSVEETGIDTQYF
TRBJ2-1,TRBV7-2,CASSLIPVGDEQFF
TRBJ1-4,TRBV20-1,CSAEDNEKLFF
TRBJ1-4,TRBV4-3,CASSQDWGELSEKLFF
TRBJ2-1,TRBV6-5,CASTRGASSYNEQFF
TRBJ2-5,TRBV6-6,CASSYVAGETQYF
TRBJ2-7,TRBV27,CASSSAAGTSYEQYF
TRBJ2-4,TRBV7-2,CASSSWPGLQNIQYF
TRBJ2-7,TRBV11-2,CAGSLGSGGTYEQYF
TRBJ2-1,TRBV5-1,CASTDPPGGNEQFF
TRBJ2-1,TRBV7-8,CASSPNLGSYNEQFF
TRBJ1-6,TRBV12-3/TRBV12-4,CASSLGQARHSPLHF
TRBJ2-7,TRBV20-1,CSTRDYLFYEQYF
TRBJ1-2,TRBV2,CASLGQGIFGYTF
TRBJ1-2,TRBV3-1,CASSQGPGTGGYGYTF
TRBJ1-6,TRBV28,CASSQGLNPGSPLHF
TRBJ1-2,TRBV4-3,CASAQDHGRGYGYTF
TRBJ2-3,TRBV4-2,CASSQVLGQLSTDTQYF
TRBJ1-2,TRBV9,CASSEGGGGPNYGYTF
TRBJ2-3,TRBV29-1,CTTSDGGGVGDTQYF